A selection of T cell receptor beta chains follows, all from one sample in a study of lymphopenia after photon versus proton radiotherapy. Sequenced by immunoSEQ multiplex PCR; TCRdb stores in-frame clones only, minus some. The sample has approximately 66,000 clones; around 87% are singletons. The source material was peripheral blood, sampled from a patient treated with photon-based radiotherapy. The receptors come from a man aged 40-49 years with gastric cancer. The CDR3 runs from the conserved cysteine through the conserved F or W. D genes are given only for firm matches. Only part of the rows carry a size: once, few, many, or a class if the clone is expanded.

abundance,j_gene,d_gene,v_gene,CDR3aa
NA,TRBJ1-2,TRBD1,TRBV19,CASSKTGSYGYTF
few,TRBJ2-1,NA,TRBV30,CAWDSYPLRYEQFF
NA,TRBJ1-4,NA,TRBV12-5,CASGLGLNEKLFF
NA,TRBJ2-4,NA,TRBV4-1,CASSQDHLAKNIQYF
few,TRBJ1-6,TRBD1,TRBV11-2,CASSLTGTAFVGALHF
few,TRBJ2-7,NA,TRBV11-1,CASSLPRDNPYEQYF
NA,TRBJ2-7,NA,TRBV7-3,CASSLSGGKLSYEQYF
few,TRBJ1-6,NA,TRBV7-9,CASSQTIDNSPLHF
NA,TRBJ2-3,NA,TRBV6-5,CASSQQTPLTDTQYF
NA,TRBJ1-2,NA,TRBV4-3,CASSQGDINYGYTF
NA,TRBJ1-1,NA,TRBV5-8,CASSLGGNTEAFF
NA,TRBJ1-6,NA,TRBV7-2,CASSLYAGHNSPLHF
NA,TRBJ2-3,TRBD1,TRBV5-1,CASSGAGGFVEADTQYF
NA,TRBJ1-1,TRBD1,TRBV4-2,CASSQADRGIF
NA,TRBJ2-1,NA,TRBV2,CAIKADKPSYNEQFF
NA,TRBJ2-1,NA,TRBV19,CASSGNEQFF
NA,TRBJ2-7,NA,TRBV14,CASSQKQGSSYEQYF
NA,TRBJ1-4,TRBD1,TRBV6-1,CASSEAPGTGGEKLFF
few,TRBJ1-2,NA,TRBV4-2,CASTPGDVRGYTF
once,TRBJ1-4,NA,TRBV6-5,CASSYDPGAGEKLFF
NA,TRBJ1-2,NA,TRBV19,CASSSPGANYGYTF
NA,TRBJ2-4,TRBD2,TRBV9,CASSSPRGGTSKNIQYF
NA,TRBJ1-2,NA,TRBV11-2,CASSLPQGLRGYTF
NA,TRBJ2-7,TRBD1,TRBV7-3,CASSLMGRGPYEQYF
NA,TRBJ2-5,TRBD1,TRBV7-6,CASSLAQGARRETQYF
NA,TRBJ2-7,TRBD1,TRBV29-1,CSAAGQGYEQYF
once,TRBJ2-1,TRBD1,TRBV7-9,CASSFGTGVGNEQFF
NA,TRBJ2-5,TRBD2,TRBV6-1,CASSLAGGYETQYF
NA,TRBJ1-6,NA,TRBV7-3,CASSLQGFNSPLHF
NA,TRBJ2-1,NA,TRBV2,CASSEQGYNEQFF
NA,TRBJ2-5,NA,TRBV5-1,CASSLAETQYF
NA,TRBJ2-7,TRBD1,TRBV30,CAWTPGQIISYEQYF
NA,TRBJ1-6,NA,TRBV30,CAWSVQGSGFLHSPLHF
NA,TRBJ1-5,TRBD1,TRBV19,CASSNGKQGAGQPQHF
NA,TRBJ2-7,NA,TRBV5-8,CASSPQGGDYPYEQYF
NA,TRBJ2-7,NA,TRBV18,CASSPDIDNGEQYF
NA,TRBJ2-7,NA,TRBV5-1,CASSLGQLYEQYF
NA,TRBJ2-2,TRBD2,TRBV5-4,CASSLGGLAGYTGELFF
NA,TRBJ1-4,NA,TRBV21-1,CASSKWRGAREKLFF